Listed here are 29 T cell receptor beta chains from one sample, sequenced in a study of cytomegalovirus exposure and HLA in healthy donors. Amplification used 60 Vbeta primers and 13 Jbeta primers. TCRdb's copy holds only in-frame clones and misses some; the assay was immunoSEQ multiplex PCR. The sample has about 230,000 clones; over 65% are singletons. Sequenced sample: PBMCs. The receptors originated from a woman aged 60 to 75 in good health and CMV-seropositive.

The chain recombines TRBV19 with TRBJ2-3; 13 nucleotides line up with TRBD2. V gave up 4 bases and J gave up 2 bases; unmatched junction bases: 6. This CDR3 spans 17 amino acids. The germline gives CDR1 LNHDA, CDR2 SQIVND (reference sequence). CDR3 coding DNA: TGTGCCAGTAGTACTCAGGGACTAGCGGGGCACACAGATACGCAGTATTTT. This encodes CASSTQGLAGHTDTQYF.

The rearrangement uses TRBV6-1 and TRBJ1-6, with 8 bases lining up with TRBD1. Germline V lookup: CDR1 MNHNS, CDR2 SASEGT. The CDR3 has 15 residues. V lost 2 bases, J lost 10 bases, and 7 bases stayed unmatched. For the CDR3, the DNA is TGTGCCAGCAGTGAAATAGACAGGGGTTTGTCACCCCTCCACTTT. It specifies CASSEIDRGLSPLHF.

This rearrangement joins TRBV29-1 to TRBJ1-1, with 7 bases fitting TRBD1. The CDR3 is 13 residues long. The germline CDR1 and CDR2 sequences are SQVTM and ANQGSEA. The V segment lost 7 bases and the J segment 3 bases; nucleotides outside the gene matches: 8. The CDR3 DNA reads as TGCAGCGCTGGGGACAGACAGTACACTGAAGCTTTCTTT. Amino acids: CSAGDRQYTEAFF.

With regard to this clone: Other DNA sequences in this sample translate to the same CDR3. The chain is built from TRBV11-1 and TRBJ2-2; the D gene is possibly TRBD2 (5 bases). The CDR3 is 15 residues long. CDR1 SGHAT and CDR2 FQDESV come from the germline V gene (reference sequence). V was cut by 1 base and J by 3 bases, with 9 bases left in between. CDR3 nucleotide sequence: TGTGCCAGCAGCTTAGGTTCCGGGGACACCGGGGAGCTGTTTTTT. This sequence encodes CASSLGSGDTGELFF.

Remarks on this clone: One end of the junction does not line up with germline, which may come from a read error. In the same sample, other DNA sequences code for this CDR3. The genes are TRBV30 and TRBJ2-7; TRBD1 aligns across 7 bases. This CDR3 has 13 residues. The germline gives CDR1 GTSNPN, CDR2 SVGIG (reference sequence). CDR3 nucleotide sequence: TGTGCCTACCACAGGGGATCTTCCTACGAGCAATACTTC. Encoded protein: CAYHRGSSYEQYF.

The chain has TRBV18 and TRBJ1-2; no firm D call. The V end was cut by 4 bases, the J end by 6 bases, with 6 bases between. Germline V lookup: CDR1 KGHSH, CDR2 LQKENI. The CDR3 is 11 residues long. CDR3 nucleotides: TGTGCCAGCTCACAAGACAATGGCTACACCTTC. The encoded protein is CASSQDNGYTF.

This chain connects TRBV29-1 to TRBJ1-5; tentatively, D is TRBD1 (5 bases). CDR1 and CDR2 (germline): SQVTM, ANQGSEA. The CDR3 sequence is 14 residues long. V gave up 4 bases and J gave up 5 bases, with 15 bases separating them. In nucleotides, the CDR3 is TGCAGCGTTGGTCTGTCAGGGTCCCATCAGCCCCAGCATTTT. Protein: CSVGLSGSHQPQHF.

The V gene is TRBV5-1, the J gene TRBJ1-1; possibly TRBD1 for D (6 bases). Germline V gene lookup returns CDR1 SGHRS and CDR2 YFSETQ. The ends were cut back, 4 bases at V and 4 bases at J, with 14 bases in the middle. The CDR3 totals 14 residues. The CDR3: CASSTYGGGTEAFF. CDR3 coding DNA: TGCGCCAGCAGCACCTATGGGGGCGGCACTGAAGCTTTCTTT. Variable domain in full (rest from reference TRBV5-1 and TRBJ1-1): KAGVTQTPRYLIKTRGQQVTLSCSPISGHRSVSWYQQTPGQGLQFLFEYFSETQRNKGNFPGRFSGRQFSNSRSEMNVSTLELGDSALYLCASSTYGGGTEAFFGQGTRLTVV.

This chain links TRBV7-9 with TRBJ2-5, with TRBD2 matching over 14 bases. The trim removed 5 bases at V and 0 bases at J, leaving 2 bases unmatched. Germline V lookup: CDR1 SEHNR, CDR2 FQNEAQ (reference sequence). This CDR3 has 16 residues. The CDR3: CASSQGLAGDQETQYF. As DNA, the CDR3 is TGTGCCAGCAGCCAGGGACTAGCGGGGGACCAAGAGACCCAGTACTTC.

This clone came up a few times. The chain has TRBV15 and TRBJ1-1; D not certain. This CDR3 is 12 amino acids long. The V end lost 1 base, the J end lost 10 bases, and 10 bases lay between the germline ends. Germline V CDR1 and CDR2: LNHNV, YYDKDF (reference sequence). The CDR3 sequence: CATSRVVGRAFF. CDR3 coding DNA: TGTGCCACCAGCAGAGTAGTCGGGAGAGCTTTCTTT.

The chain uses TRBV11-3 and TRBJ2-3, with 10 bases that match TRBD1. The germline CDR1 and CDR2 sequences are SGHNT and YENEEA. This CDR3 has 15 residues. V lost 0 bases, J lost 6 bases, and 3 bases stayed unmatched. Written as DNA, the CDR3 is TGTGCCAGCAGCTTAGAGACAGGGGGCTCGGATACGCAGTATTTT. Encoded protein: CASSLETGGSDTQYF.

CDR3 coding DNA: TGCGCCAGCAGCCAAGGACAGAGTGGGGGGGAGCCCGGGGAGCTGTTTTTT. Its protein product is CASSQGQSGGEPGELFF. The genes are TRBV4-1 and TRBJ2-2; 7 nucleotides line up with TRBD2. Germline loops: CDR1 MGHRA, CDR2 YSYEKL. V lost 1 base, J lost 6 bases, and 11 bases stayed unmatched. The CDR3 has 17 residues.

The rearrangement links TRBV9 to TRBJ2-1; 7 nucleotides match TRBD2. With 2 bases clipped from V and 4 bases from J, the junction kept 6 bases outside the gene matches. This CDR3 comprises 15 residues. Germline V lookup: CDR1 SGDLS, CDR2 YYNGEE. The CDR3 region is CASSVGGSGYNEQFF. The DNA for the CDR3 is TGTGCCAGCAGCGTCGGCGGGAGTGGTTACAATGAGCAGTTCTTC.

The chain recombines TRBV14 with TRBJ1-5, with D perhaps matching TRBD1 (5 bases). Trimming left V 1 base short and J 6 bases short, with 10 bases between. This CDR3 region has 14 residues. The germline gives CDR1 SGHDN, CDR2 FVKESK. CDR3 sequence reads: CASSQAGVGQPQHF. CDR3 nucleotide sequence: TGTGCCAGCAGCCAAGCGGGGGTAGGTCAGCCCCAGCATTTT.

V and J are TRBV6-1 and TRBJ1-5, with D unresolved. This CDR3 has 16 amino acids. Germline V gene data show CDR1 as MNHNS and CDR2 as SASEGT. The ends were cut back, 4 bases at V and 0 bases at J, with 13 bases in the middle. The CDR3: CASSVLRLNSNQPQHF. CDR3 DNA: TGTGCCAGCAGTGTACTTCGTCTAAATAGCAATCAGCCCCAGCATTTT.

V and J are TRBV7-7 and TRBJ2-5, with D maybe TRBD1 (5 bases). Germline-derived CDR1 and CDR2 are SSHAT and FNYEAQ (reference sequence). With 2 bases removed from V and 1 base from J, the gap between germline ends came to 8 bases. The CDR3 contains 14 residues. The CDR3 sequence: CASSLLDSQETQYF. The CDR3 nucleotides are TGTGCCAGCAGCTTATTAGACAGCCAAGAGACCCAGTACTTC.

This clone occurred once. The chain joins TRBV9 to TRBJ2-1; TRBD2 is a possible D gene (6 bases). V was trimmed by 3 bases and J by 6 bases, leaving 13 bases between them. Per the germline V gene, CDR1 is SGDLS and CDR2 is YYNGEE. There are 14 residues in the CDR3. The CDR3 here is CASSDRDWFNEQFF. The CDR3 DNA reads as TGTGCCAGCAGCGACCGGGACTGGTTCAATGAGCAGTTCTTC. The full variable domain, rest sourced from reference TRBV9 and TRBJ2-1, is DSGVTQTPKHLITATGQRVTLRCSPRSGDLSVYWYQQSLDQGLQFLIQYYNGEERAKGNILERFSAQQFPDLHSELNLSSLELGDSALYFCASSDRDWFNEQFFGPGTRLTVL.

The chain combines TRBV11-2 with TRBJ1-2; 10 bases map to TRBD1. The germline CDR1 and CDR2 sequences are SGHAT and FQNNGV. Trimming at V came to 5 bases and at J to 4 bases, leaving 7 bases not matched to a gene. CDR3 length: 15 amino acids. This CDR3 reads CASSAGTGASYGYTF. DNA of the CDR3: TGTGCCAGCAGCGCCGGGACAGGGGCGAGCTATGGCTACACCTTC.

This chain uses TRBV18 with TRBJ1-2; D may be TRBD1 (6 bases). Per germline, CDR1 KGHSH and CDR2 LQKENI. The CDR3 extends over 15 amino acids. V was clipped by 2 bases and J by 4 bases, with 14 bases between them. In DNA form, the CDR3 reads TGTGCCAGCTCACCAAGCCGGGACACGACCTATGGCTACACCTTC. As protein: CASSPSRDTTYGYTF.

The chain joins TRBV5-1 to TRBJ1-1; D not resolved. The CDR3 is 14 residues long. The V gene lost 1 base and the J gene lost 0 bases, with 7 bases spanning the gap. Germline V gene sequence: CDR1 SGHRS, CDR2 YFSETQ. CDR3: CASSLSQMNTEAFF. The DNA for the CDR3 is TGCGCCAGCAGCTTGTCCCAGATGAACACTGAAGCTTTCTTT.

This sequence joins TRBV7-7 and TRBJ2-7, with D possibly matching TRBD1 (6 bases). The CDR3 has 13 amino acids. Deletions cut 5 bases from V and 5 bases from J, with 13 bases between. CDR1 is SSHAT, CDR2 FNYEAQ, per germline (reference sequence). For the CDR3, the DNA is TGTGCCAGCAGCGGAGGACAGTCCCACGAGCAGTACTTC. Translated: CASSGGQSHEQYF.

The chain carries TRBV2 and TRBJ1-1; D not certain. The CDR3 runs 14 residues. V was trimmed by 0 bases and J by 6 bases, leaving 11 bases between them. Germline V gene sequence: CDR1 SNHLY, CDR2 FYNNEI. CDR3 amino acids: CASSEASGEPEAFF. CDR3 in DNA: TGTGCCAGCAGTGAAGCTTCTGGGGAGCCTGAAGCTTTCTTT.

V usage is TRBV4-2 and J usage is TRBJ2-7; possibly TRBD1 for D (6 bases). The CDR3 loop spans 13 amino acids. Germline V gene sequence: CDR1 LGHNA, CDR2 YNFKEQ. V was pared by 1 base and J by 6 bases, with 10 bases between. The CDR3 spells CASSQGNRAEQYF. CDR3 bases: TGTGCCAGCAGCCAAGGTAACAGGGCCGAGCAGTACTTC.

This sequence joins TRBV7-2 and TRBJ2-4, with D possibly matching TRBD2 (5 bases). The germline V gene has CDR1 SGHTA and CDR2 FQGNSA. V was trimmed by 7 bases and J by 12 bases, leaving 19 bases between them. The CDR3 is made up of 13 amino acids. Written as DNA, the CDR3 is TGTGCCAGCACCCCTCAACACGGGGATGGTCAGTACTTC. This codes for CASTPQHGDGQYF.

This clone was picked up one time. The chain has TRBV5-1 and TRBJ1-2; D is undetermined. V lost 2 bases, J lost 7 bases, and 9 bases lay in between. This CDR3 contains 12 residues. CDR1 is SGHRS, CDR2 YFSETQ, per germline. The CDR3, as DNA: TGCGCCAGCAGCTTTGAGGGCGTTGGCTACACCTTC. Its translation is CASSFEGVGYTF.

The J gene is TRBJ1-4, the V gene TRBV4-2; D possibly corresponds to TRBD1 (5 bases). V was cut by 4 bases and J by 2 bases, with 8 bases left in between. This CDR3 comprises 14 residues. Germline CDR1 LGHNA, CDR2 YNFKEQ. The CDR3 region has the DNA TGTGCCAGCAGCCCACAGGAGACTAATGAAAAACTGTTTTTT. Encoded protein: CASSPQETNEKLFF.

In its sample, this clone was seen a few times. The rearrangement joins TRBV4-1 to TRBJ1-4; D possibly corresponds to TRBD1 (6 bases). Trimming cost V 1 base and J 8 bases, with 11 bases left between them. The CDR3 is 14 residues long. Germline loops: CDR1 MGHRA, CDR2 YSYEKL. As DNA, the CDR3 is TGCGCCAGCAGCCAAGGACAGGTACGAGAAAAACTGTTTTTT. Translated, it gives CASSQGQVREKLFF.

The chain employs TRBV11-1 and TRBJ2-1, with D perhaps matching TRBD2 (6 bases). The CDR3 runs 15 residues. V lost 1 base and J lost 1, with 8 bases in between. CDR1 is SGHAT and CDR2 is FQDESV in the germline V gene (reference sequence). The chain's CDR3 is CASSLEEGSYNEQFF. The CDR3 DNA reads TGTGCCAGCAGCTTAGAGGAGGGTTCCTACAATGAGCAGTTCTTC.

The genes are TRBV7-9 and TRBJ2-7; maybe TRBD2 (5 bases). Germline CDR1 SEHNR, CDR2 FQNEAQ (reference sequence). This CDR3 contains 14 residues. Between the trimmed V and J ends, which lost 5 bases and 5 bases, there was a span of 16 bases. The CDR3 region is CASSVGSGIDEQYF. For the CDR3, the DNA is TGTGCCAGCAGCGTAGGGTCGGGGATAGACGAGCAGTACTTC.